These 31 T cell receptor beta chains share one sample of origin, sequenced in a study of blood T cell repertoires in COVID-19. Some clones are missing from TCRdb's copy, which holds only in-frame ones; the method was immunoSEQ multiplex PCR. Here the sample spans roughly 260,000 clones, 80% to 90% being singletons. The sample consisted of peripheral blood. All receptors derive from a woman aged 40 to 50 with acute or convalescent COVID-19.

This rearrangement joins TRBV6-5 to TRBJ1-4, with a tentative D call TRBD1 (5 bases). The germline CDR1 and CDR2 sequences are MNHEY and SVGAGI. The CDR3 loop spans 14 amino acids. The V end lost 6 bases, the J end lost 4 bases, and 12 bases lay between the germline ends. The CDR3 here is CASSFDSVNEKLFF. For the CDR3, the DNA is TGTGCCAGCAGCTTTGACAGCGTTAATGAAAAACTGTTTTTT.

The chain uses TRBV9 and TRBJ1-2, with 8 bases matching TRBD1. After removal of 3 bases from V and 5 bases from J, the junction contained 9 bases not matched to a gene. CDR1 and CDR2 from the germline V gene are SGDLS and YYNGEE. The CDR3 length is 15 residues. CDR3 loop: CASSERQGKGYGYTF. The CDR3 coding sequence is TGTGCCAGCAGCGAACGACAGGGGAAAGGGTATGGCTACACCTTC.

CDR3 region: CASRWGNTIYF. In DNA form, the CDR3 reads TGTGCCAGTCGGTGGGGAAACACCATATATTTT. The chain couples TRBV6-5 to TRBJ1-3, with D unresolved. The germline V and J ends were trimmed by 9 bases and 4 bases, with 7 bases remaining between them. The germline gives CDR1 MNHEY, CDR2 SVGAGI. This CDR3 has 11 residues.

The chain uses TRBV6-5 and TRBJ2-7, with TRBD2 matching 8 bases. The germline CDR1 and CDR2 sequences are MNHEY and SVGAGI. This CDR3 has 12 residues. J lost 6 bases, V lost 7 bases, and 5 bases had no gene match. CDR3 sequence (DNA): TGTGCCAGCACATCGGGAGGGTCCGAGCAGTACGTC. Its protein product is CASTSGGSEQYV.

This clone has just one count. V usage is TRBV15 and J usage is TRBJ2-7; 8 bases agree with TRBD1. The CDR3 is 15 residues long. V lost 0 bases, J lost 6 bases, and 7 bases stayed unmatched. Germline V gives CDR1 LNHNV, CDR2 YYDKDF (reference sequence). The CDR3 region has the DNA TGTGCCACCAGCAGAGATCTAGGACAGGGTTCCGAGCAGTACGTC. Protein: CATSRDLGQGSEQYV.

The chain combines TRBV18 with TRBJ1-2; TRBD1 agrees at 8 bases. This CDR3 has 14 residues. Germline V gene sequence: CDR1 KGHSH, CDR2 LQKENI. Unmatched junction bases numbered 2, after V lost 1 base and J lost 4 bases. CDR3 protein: CASSPRTGGYGYTF. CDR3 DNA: TGTGCCAGCTCACCACGAACAGGGGGCTATGGCTACACCTTC.

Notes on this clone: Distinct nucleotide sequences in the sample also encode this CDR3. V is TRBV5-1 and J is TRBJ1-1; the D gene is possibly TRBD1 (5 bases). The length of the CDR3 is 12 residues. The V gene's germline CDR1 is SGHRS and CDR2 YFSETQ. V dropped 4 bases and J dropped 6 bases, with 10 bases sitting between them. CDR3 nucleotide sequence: TGCGCCAGCAGCACCCAAGGGGCTGAAGCTTTCTTT. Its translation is CASSTQGAEAFF.

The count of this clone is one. The CDR3 sequence is CASRGQRYTDTQYF. The CDR3, as DNA: TGTGCCAGCAGGGGACAGAGATACACAGATACGCAGTATTTT. V usage is TRBV2 and J usage is TRBJ2-3; TRBD1 matches at 7 bases. The CDR3 covers 14 residues. The trim removed 6 bases at V and 2 bases at J, leaving 5 bases unmatched. Germline loops: CDR1 SNHLY, CDR2 FYNNEI.

The CDR3 loop is CATSDLAHGGATDTQYF. As DNA, the CDR3 is TGTGCCACCAGTGATTTGGCGCATGGAGGAGCTACAGATACGCAGTATTTT. The genes are TRBV24-1 and TRBJ2-3; a possible D gene is TRBD2 (5 bases). This CDR3 comprises 17 residues. V lost 0 bases to trimming and J lost 3 bases, with 15 bases between them. CDR1 and CDR2 (germline): KGHDR, SFDVKD.

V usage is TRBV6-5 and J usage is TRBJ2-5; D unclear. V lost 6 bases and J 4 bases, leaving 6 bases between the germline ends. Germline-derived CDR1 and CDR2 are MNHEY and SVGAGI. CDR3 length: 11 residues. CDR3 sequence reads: CASSLLETQYF. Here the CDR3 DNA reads TGTGCCAGCAGCCTACTAGAGACCCAGTACTTC.

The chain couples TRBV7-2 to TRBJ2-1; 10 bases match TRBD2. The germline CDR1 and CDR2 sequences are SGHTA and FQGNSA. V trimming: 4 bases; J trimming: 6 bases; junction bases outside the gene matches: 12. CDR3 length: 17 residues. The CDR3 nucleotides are TGTGCCAGCAGCTCAGGGGTGTGGGGACTAGCGACCAATGAGCAGTTCTTC. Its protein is CASSSGVWGLATNEQFF.

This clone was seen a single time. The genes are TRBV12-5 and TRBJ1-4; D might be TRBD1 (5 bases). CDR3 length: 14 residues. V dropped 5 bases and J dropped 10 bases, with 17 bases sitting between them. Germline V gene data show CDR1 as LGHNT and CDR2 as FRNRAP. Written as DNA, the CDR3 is TGTGCTAGTGGTCCGACGGGCTGGGGCGTAAAACTGTTTTTT. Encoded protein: CASGPTGWGVKLFF.

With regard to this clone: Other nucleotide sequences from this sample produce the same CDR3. CDR3 bases: TGTGCCAGCAGTCCGGGACAGGGGCGTAATTCACCCCTCCACTTT. Translated: CASSPGQGRNSPLHF. This rearrangement joins TRBV2 to TRBJ1-6, with 10 bases lining up with TRBD1. The germline V gene encodes CDR1 SNHLY and CDR2 FYNNEI. After removal of 5 bases from V and 6 bases from J, the junction contained 4 bases not matched to a gene. The length of the CDR3 is 15 residues.

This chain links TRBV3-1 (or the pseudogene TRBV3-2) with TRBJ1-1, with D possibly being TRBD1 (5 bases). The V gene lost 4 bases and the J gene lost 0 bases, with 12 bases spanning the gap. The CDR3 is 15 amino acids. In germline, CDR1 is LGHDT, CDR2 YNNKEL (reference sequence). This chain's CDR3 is CASSRFDRVNTEAFF. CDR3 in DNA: TGTGCCAGCAGCCGCTTCGACAGAGTGAACACTGAAGCTTTCTTT.

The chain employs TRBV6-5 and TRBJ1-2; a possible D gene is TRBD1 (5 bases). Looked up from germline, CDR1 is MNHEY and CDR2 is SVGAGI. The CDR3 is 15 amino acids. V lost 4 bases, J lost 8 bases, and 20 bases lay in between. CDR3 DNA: TGTGCCAGCAGTTCTAAAGGGATACAGGTTCAGGGCTACACCTTC. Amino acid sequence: CASSSKGIQVQGYTF.

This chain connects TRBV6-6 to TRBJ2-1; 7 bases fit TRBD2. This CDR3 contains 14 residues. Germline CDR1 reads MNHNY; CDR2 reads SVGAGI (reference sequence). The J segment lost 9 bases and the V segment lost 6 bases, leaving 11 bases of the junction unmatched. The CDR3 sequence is CASRPTGTMGEQFF. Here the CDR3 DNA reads TGTGCCAGCAGACCAACCGGGACTATGGGTGAGCAGTTCTTC.

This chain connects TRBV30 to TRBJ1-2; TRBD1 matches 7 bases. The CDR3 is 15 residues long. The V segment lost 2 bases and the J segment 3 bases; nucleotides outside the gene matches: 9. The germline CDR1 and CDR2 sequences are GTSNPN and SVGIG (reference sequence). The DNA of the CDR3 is TGTGCCTGGAGTCGTCGGTTGGGGACAGACTATGGCTACACCTTC. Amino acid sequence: CAWSRRLGTDYGYTF.

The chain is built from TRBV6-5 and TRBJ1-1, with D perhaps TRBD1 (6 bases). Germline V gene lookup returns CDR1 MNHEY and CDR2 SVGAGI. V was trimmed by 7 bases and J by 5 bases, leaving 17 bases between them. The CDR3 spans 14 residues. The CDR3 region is CASTLELTGTEAFF. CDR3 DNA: TGTGCCAGCACCCTCGAACTCACAGGGACTGAAGCTTTCTTT.

Here the CDR3 DNA reads TGTGCCAGCGCCATCCATGTTACAGGTCAAGAGACCCAGTACTTC. Encoded protein: CASAIHVTGQETQYF. V gene TRBV19 combines with J gene TRBJ2-5; D is possibly TRBD1 (5 bases). This CDR3 has 15 amino acids. The germline CDR1 and CDR2 sequences are LNHDA and SQIVND (reference sequence). V was pared by 9 bases and J by 2 bases, with 19 bases between.

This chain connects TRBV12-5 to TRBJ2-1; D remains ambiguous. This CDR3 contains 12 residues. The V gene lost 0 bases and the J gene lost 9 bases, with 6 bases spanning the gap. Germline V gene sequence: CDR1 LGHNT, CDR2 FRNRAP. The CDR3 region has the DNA TGTGCTAGTGGTTTGGTACTTCTTGAGCAGTTCTTC. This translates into CASGLVLLEQFF.

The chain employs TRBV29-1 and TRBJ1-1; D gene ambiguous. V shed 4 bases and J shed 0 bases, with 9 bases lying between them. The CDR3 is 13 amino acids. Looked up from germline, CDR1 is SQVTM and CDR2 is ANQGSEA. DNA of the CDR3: TGCAGCGTTGTAAGGGAGGTGAACACTGAAGCTTTCTTT. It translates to CSVVREVNTEAFF.

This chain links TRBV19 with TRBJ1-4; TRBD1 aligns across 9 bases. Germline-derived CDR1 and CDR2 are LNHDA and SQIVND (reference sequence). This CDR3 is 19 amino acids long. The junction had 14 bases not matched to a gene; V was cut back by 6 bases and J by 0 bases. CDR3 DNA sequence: TGTGCCAGTAGGGCACCCCATACGGGACAGGGCTCAACTAATGAAAAACTGTTTTTT. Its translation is CASRAPHTGQGSTNEKLFF.

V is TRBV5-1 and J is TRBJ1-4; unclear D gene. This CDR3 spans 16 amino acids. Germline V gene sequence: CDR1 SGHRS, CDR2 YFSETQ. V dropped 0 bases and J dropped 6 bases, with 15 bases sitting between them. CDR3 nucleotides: TGCGCCAGCAGCTTGGCCGCAGGCACCAGAGATGAAAAACTGTTTTTT. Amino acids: CASSLAAGTRDEKLFF.

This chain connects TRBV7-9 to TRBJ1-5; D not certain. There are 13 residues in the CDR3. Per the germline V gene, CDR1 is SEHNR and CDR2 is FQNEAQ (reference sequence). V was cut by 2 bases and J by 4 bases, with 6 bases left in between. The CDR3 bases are TGTGCCAGCAGCTTACGGGAAAATCAGCCCCAGCATTTT. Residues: CASSLRENQPQHF. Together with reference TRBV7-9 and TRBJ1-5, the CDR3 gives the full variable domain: DTGVSQNPRHKITKRGQNVTFRCDPISEHNRLYWYRQTLGQGPEFLTYFQNEAQLEKSRLLSDRFSAERPKGSFSTLEIQRTEQGDSAMYLCASSLRENQPQHFGDGTRLSIL.

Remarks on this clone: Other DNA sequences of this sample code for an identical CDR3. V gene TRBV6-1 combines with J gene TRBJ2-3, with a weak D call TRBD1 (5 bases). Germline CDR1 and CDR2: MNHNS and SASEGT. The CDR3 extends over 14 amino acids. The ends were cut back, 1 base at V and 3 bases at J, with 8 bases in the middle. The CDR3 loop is CASSEGAGTDTQYF. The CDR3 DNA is TGTGCCAGCAGTGAAGGGGCAGGGACAGATACGCAGTATTTT.

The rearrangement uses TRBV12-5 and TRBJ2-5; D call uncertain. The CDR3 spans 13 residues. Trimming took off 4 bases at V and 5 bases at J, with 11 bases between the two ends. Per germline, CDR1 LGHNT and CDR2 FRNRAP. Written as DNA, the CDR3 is TGTGCTAGTGGTTCCTGGGCTATGGAGACCCAGTACTTC. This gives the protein CASGSWAMETQYF.

The CDR3, as DNA: TGTGCCAGCAGCCAAGATCTAAGACAGGGCGACTATGGCTACACCTTC. Translating it yields CASSQDLRQGDYGYTF. The chain employs TRBV4-2 and TRBJ1-2, with 7 bases matching TRBD1. Germline CDR1 is LGHNA and CDR2 is YNFKEQ. Losses at the gene ends were 0 bases for V and 3 bases for J; bases not matched to a gene: 7. The CDR3 runs to 16 residues.

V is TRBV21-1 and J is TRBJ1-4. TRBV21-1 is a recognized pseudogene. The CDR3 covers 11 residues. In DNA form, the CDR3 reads TGTGCCAGCAAATGTAGCGAAAAACTGTTTTTT. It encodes CASKCSEKLFF.

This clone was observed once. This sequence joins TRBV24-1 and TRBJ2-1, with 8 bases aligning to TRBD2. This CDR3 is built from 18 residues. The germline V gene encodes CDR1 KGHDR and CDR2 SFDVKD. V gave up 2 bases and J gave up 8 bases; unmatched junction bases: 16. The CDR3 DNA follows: TGTGCCACCAGTGATTCCCTGCGGGCTAGCGGGCTTAGGGATGAGCAGTTCTTC. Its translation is CATSDSLRASGLRDEQFF.

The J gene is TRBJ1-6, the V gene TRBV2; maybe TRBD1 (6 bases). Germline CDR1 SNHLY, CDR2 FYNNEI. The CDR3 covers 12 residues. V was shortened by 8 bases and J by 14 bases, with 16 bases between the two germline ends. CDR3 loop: CASDEQGTSLHF. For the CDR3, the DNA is TGTGCCAGCGACGAACAGGGTACCTCCCTCCACTTT.

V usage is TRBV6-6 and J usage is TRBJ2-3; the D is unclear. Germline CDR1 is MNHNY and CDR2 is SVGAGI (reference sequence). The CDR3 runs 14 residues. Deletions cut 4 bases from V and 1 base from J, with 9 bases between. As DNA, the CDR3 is TGTGCCAGCAGTTTAGCACTGGGCACAGATACGCAGTATTTT. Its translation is CASSLALGTDTQYF.